This T cell receptor (beta chain) derives from a study of cytomegalovirus exposure and HLA in healthy donors. General study results and limits: Donors belonging to an Asian-associated ancestry cluster reportedly showed fewer N-insertions in productive TCRs than the roughly 680-donor mean, according to what a later analysis found. About 87% or about 30% of the time was how often most TCR beta V segments were productive, according to an earlier analysis. There was a cluster of highly shared sequence variants that was likely a sequencing artifact.

The PCR had 60 Vbeta and 13 Jbeta primers. Profiled with immunoSEQ multiplex PCR; TCRdb holds only in-frame clones, not every one. The sample yields around 140,000 clones, 82% seen once. A word on this clone: Its antigen is undetermined.

This TCR came from a woman aged 60-75 years in good health and CMV-seropositive. The sample comprised PBMCs.

This CDR3 is CASRGRALVETQYF. CDR3 nucleotide sequence: TGTGCCAGCAGGGGCAGGGCCCTGGTAGAGACCCAGTACTTC. The chain recombines TRBV6-1 with TRBJ2-5, with D perhaps matching TRBD1 (5 bases). The ends were cut back, 6 bases at V and 4 bases at J, with 15 bases in the middle. The CDR3 runs 14 residues. Germline assignment: CDR1 MNHNS and CDR2 SASEGT.